Following are 18 T cell receptor beta chains from one sample sequenced in a study of T cell responses to AZD1222 COVID-19 vaccine. The protocol was immunoSEQ multiplex PCR, while the TCRdb copy is restricted to in-frame clones and leaves out a portion. The repertoire has fewer than 200,000 clones, 91% of them found once; the top ten carry 1.9%. The sample in question was peripheral blood, obtained on day 0 of AZD1222 vaccination. The receptors were sampled from an adult in good health.

This chain connects TRBV5-5 to TRBJ2-1; no reliable D call. Trimming left V 4 bases short and J 4 bases short, with 18 bases between. Germline V gene sequence: CDR1 SGHKS, CDR2 YYEKEE (reference sequence). CDR3 length equals 16 residues. The CDR3 protein is CASSGPGQDNYNEQFF. DNA of the CDR3: TGTGCCAGCAGCGGTCCCGGGCAGGATAATTACAATGAGCAGTTCTTC. Combining the CDR3 with reference TRBV5-5 and TRBJ2-1 gives the whole variable domain DAGVTQSPTHLIKTRGQQVTLRCSPISGHKSVSWYQQVLGQGPQFIFQYYEKEERGRGNFPDRFSARQFPNYSSELNVNALLLGDSALYLCASSGPGQDNYNEQFFGPGTRLTVL.

This clone was recorded once. This chain joins TRBV7-8 and TRBJ1-5; D unclear. Trimming removed 4 bases from V and 6 bases from J, with 16 bases in between. Germline V gene lookup returns CDR1 SGHVS and CDR2 FQNEAQ. The length of the CDR3 is 15 residues. The CDR3 is CASSSTGGWSQPQHF. The CDR3, as DNA: TGTGCCAGCAGCTCAACCGGAGGATGGAGTCAGCCCCAGCATTTT.

The chain is built from TRBV12-3 or TRBV12-4 and TRBJ2-1, with D uncertain. Trimming removed 4 bases at V and 5 bases at J, with 9 bases between. The CDR3 contains 13 residues. This CDR3 reads CASSSPGHNEQFF. CDR3 nucleotide sequence: TGTGCCAGCAGTTCCCCGGGCCACAATGAGCAGTTCTTC.

The CDR3 reads CASSEHDITEAFF. For the CDR3, the DNA is TGTGCCAGCAGTGAACACGACATTACAGAAGCTTTCTTT. V is TRBV6-1 and J is TRBJ1-1; D is undetermined. The germline gives CDR1 MNHNS, CDR2 SASEGT. The CDR3 has 13 residues. V lost 2 bases, J lost 8 bases, and 12 bases lay in between.

This chain links TRBV28 with TRBJ1-3; 10 bases fit TRBD1. The CDR3 sequence is 18 residues long. The J segment lost 0 bases and the V segment lost 2 bases, leaving 7 bases of the junction unmatched. CDR1 MDHEN and CDR2 SYDVKM come from the germline V gene. CDR3 bases: TGTGCCAGCAGTTTAGGCGTACGGGACAGGGGCTCTGGAAACACCATATATTTT. Amino acid sequence: CASSLGVRDRGSGNTIYF.

The DNA for the CDR3 is TGTGCCAGCAGCCATTCAGGGGGTACGTTTTACGAGCAGTACTTC. It specifies CASSHSGGTFYEQYF. This sequence joins TRBV14 and TRBJ2-7, with 7 bases aligning to TRBD1. The germline CDR1 and CDR2 sequences are SGHDN and FVKESK. V trimming: 3 bases; J trimming: 4 bases; junction bases outside the gene matches: 9. The CDR3 loop spans 15 amino acids.

The rearrangement uses TRBV27 and TRBJ1-5, with D unresolved. Germline assignment: CDR1 MNHEY and CDR2 SMNVEV (reference sequence). The CDR3 is 12 amino acids. Deletions cut 5 bases from V and 3 bases from J, with 5 bases between. This CDR3 is CASSPNNQPQHF. Here the CDR3 DNA reads TGTGCCAGCAGTCCTAACAATCAGCCCCAGCATTTT.

This chain connects TRBV9 to TRBJ1-2; 11 positions match TRBD1. Germline CDR1 SGDLS, CDR2 YYNGEE. Germline trimming cut 7 bases from V and 4 bases from J; bases unmatched to any gene: 3. This CDR3 is built from 13 residues. As DNA, the CDR3 is TGTGCCAGCGGACAGGGGGCTGGCTATGGCTACACCTTC. Translating gives CASGQGAGYGYTF.

The chain combines TRBV28 with TRBJ1-5; 8 bases match TRBD1. CDR3 length equals 16 residues. The trim removed 3 bases at V and 6 bases at J, leaving 10 bases unmatched. The V gene's germline CDR1 is MDHEN and CDR2 SYDVKM. The CDR3 reads CASSFGQGLVTQPQHF. CDR3 DNA: TGTGCCAGCAGTTTCGGACAGGGATTAGTTACTCAGCCCCAGCATTTT.

This clone appeared a single time. The rearrangement joins TRBV24-1 to TRBJ1-1, with unresolved D. Germline V gene data show CDR1 as KGHDR and CDR2 as SFDVKD. Trimming cost V 5 bases and J 4 bases, with 10 bases left between them. CDR3 size: 13 residues. The CDR3 DNA reads TGTGCCACCAGTGGAGATCTGGGCACTGAAGCTTTCTTT. Its protein is CATSGDLGTEAFF.

The chain has TRBV10-2 and TRBJ1-1; 9 bases line up with TRBD1. This CDR3 has 15 amino acids. With 3 bases clipped from V and 7 bases from J, the junction kept 9 bases outside the gene matches. The germline V gene has CDR1 WSHSY and CDR2 SAAADI. This CDR3 is CASSDQDRGEDEAFF. CDR3 DNA sequence: TGCGCCAGCAGTGACCAGGACAGGGGCGAGGATGAAGCTTTCTTT.

V and J are TRBV4-3 and TRBJ2-7; 8 positions agree with TRBD2. The junction had 10 bases not matched to a gene; V was cut back by 4 bases and J by 5 bases. This CDR3 comprises 15 residues. CDR1 and CDR2 (germline): LGHNA, YSLEER. The CDR3: CASSRLPGGRDEQYF. As DNA, the CDR3 is TGCGCCAGCAGCCGATTGCCGGGGGGGCGGGACGAGCAGTACTTC.

The chain is built from TRBV7-2 and TRBJ1-1; 7 bases are shared with TRBD1. The CDR3 sequence is 13 residues long. CDR1 and CDR2 (germline): SGHTA, FQGNSA. J gave up 5 bases and V 8 bases, and 8 bases lay outside the gene matches. The CDR3 DNA sequence: TGTGCCAGCTCGAGACAGGGAGGGACTGAAGCTTTCTTT. This encodes CASSRQGGTEAFF.

The sample holds a few counts of this clone. V usage is TRBV7-9 and J usage is TRBJ2-1; 11 bases line up with TRBD2. Per the germline V gene, CDR1 is SEHNR and CDR2 is FQNEAQ (reference sequence). V shed 5 bases, J shed 8 bases, and the junction held 11 bases outside the gene matches. The CDR3 has 16 residues. DNA for the CDR3: TGTGCCAGCAGCGGGCGGGGGACTAGCGGTCCTCATGAGCAGTTCTTC. It yields the protein CASSGRGTSGPHEQFF.

V gene TRBV24-1 combines with J gene TRBJ1-4; D may be TRBD1 (6 bases). Germline V CDR1 and CDR2: KGHDR, SFDVKD. The V end lost 4 bases, the J end lost 7 bases, and 15 bases lay between the germline ends. The CDR3 sequence is 15 residues long. DNA of the CDR3: TGTGCCACCAGTGACCGGCAGGGGATCGTTGAAAAACTGTTTTTT. Amino acids: CATSDRQGIVEKLFF.

The V and J genes are TRBV11-3 and TRBJ1-1; D not certain. The CDR3 is 15 amino acids. V shed 0 bases and J shed 1 base, with 9 bases lying between them. Germline CDR1 reads SGHNT; CDR2 reads YENEEA. CDR3 coding DNA: TGTGCCAGCAGCTTAGAAGGCGCAGGGAACACTGAAGCTTTCTTT. Translating it yields CASSLEGAGNTEAFF.

This clone has a single count. In DNA, the CDR3 is TGTGCCAGCAGTGAGGTGGCCGCTGGAAACACCATATATTTT. Translated: CASSEVAAGNTIYF. This rearrangement joins TRBV2 to TRBJ1-3; D unclear. The V gene lost 3 bases and the J gene lost 2 bases, with 8 bases spanning the gap. The CDR3 extends over 14 amino acids. From germline, CDR1 is SNHLY and CDR2 FYNNEI.

V and J are TRBV30 and TRBJ1-2; D gene ambiguous. CDR3 size: 14 residues. In germline, CDR1 is GTSNPN, CDR2 SVGIG (reference sequence). V gave up 3 bases and J gave up 3 bases, with 14 bases separating them. The CDR3 sequence: CAWSRSGAHYGYTF. The CDR3 DNA reads TGTGCCTGGAGCCGGTCGGGCGCGCACTATGGCTACACCTTC.